This note documents a single T cell receptor (beta chain) sequence. Its target is unknown. V lost 0 bases, J lost 1 base, and 9 bases lay in between. Germline assignment: CDR1 SGHDN and CDR2 FVKESK. The CDR3 spans 15 residues. These data are taken from a study of cytomegalovirus exposure and HLA in healthy donors. General study results and limits: Reportedly, cytomegalovirus status was diagnosed with high sensitivity and specificity. A later analysis found first-cohort TCR clusters tended to co-occur in the 90 to 150 validation repertoires. Three CMV-associated chains proved CMV antigen-specific in vitro.

The protocol was immunoSEQ multiplex PCR, while the TCRdb copy is restricted to in-frame clones and leaves out a portion. This table holds approximately 160,000 clones, over 85% found once. This sequence joins TRBV14 and TRBJ1-1; D is unclear. This sequence originates from a woman aged 18-29 years in good health and CMV-seropositive. Sequencing input: PBMCs. CDR3 nucleotide sequence: TGTGCCAGCAGCCAAGAGTTGGCACAGAACACTGAAGCTTTCTTT. It is translated as CASSQELAQNTEAFF.